These T cell receptor beta chains were read from a single sample in a study of T-cell memory formation after mild COVID-19. TCRdb reanalysed the 5' RACE reads using MiXCR and keeps one entry per CDR3 protein. Of hundreds of thousands of distinct CDR3 sequences in the sample, about a sixth were seen once. Source material: PBMCs or a T cell subset sorted from them (not recorded which). The receptor set was obtained from a man younger than 35 who had mild COVID-19 (a few samples of this study predate the infection). Cell type and time point are not known. The CDR3 runs from the conserved cysteine through the conserved F or W. Each record gives: clone size, D gene, V gene, J gene, CDR3 protein, CDR3 DNA. D genes are given only for firm matches. Size values are once, few and many counts, or a class for expanded clones, and some rows have none.

size: many; D: NA; V: TRBV5-4; J: TRBJ2-7; CDR3: CASSRRTVQSYEQYF; DNA: TGTGCCAGCAGCCGTCGGACAGTTCAGTCCTACGAGCAGTACTTC
size: NA; D: NA; V: TRBV7-2; J: TRBJ2-1; CDR3: CASSFGAAPDEQFF; DNA: TGTGCCAGCAGCTTCGGAGCAGCGCCCGATGAGCAGTTCTTC
size: NA; D: NA; V: TRBV12-3/TRBV12-4; J: TRBJ1-1; CDR3: CASRKQGTEAFF; DNA: TGTGCCAGCAGGAAGCAGGGGACTGAAGCTTTCTTT
size: few; D: NA; V: TRBV4-3; J: TRBJ2-5; CDR3: CASSQGRGRDMEETQYF; DNA: TGCGCCAGCAGCCAAGGACGGGGGCGGGACATGGAAGAGACCCAGTACTTC
size: NA; D: TRBD1; V: TRBV6-2/TRBV6-3; J: TRBJ1-1; CDR3: CASSYSGQGAEAFF; DNA: TGTGCCAGCAGTTACTCAGGACAGGGCGCTGAAGCTTTCTTT
size: NA; D: TRBD1; V: TRBV29-1; J: TRBJ2-4; CDR3: CSVTGDQNIQYF; DNA: TGCAGCGTTACAGGGGATCAAAACATTCAGTACTTC
size: NA; D: TRBD1; V: TRBV7-9; J: TRBJ1-2; CDR3: CASSSAPGQSYGYTF; DNA: TGTGCCAGCAGCTCCGCCCCGGGACAGAGCTATGGCTACACCTTC
size: NA; D: NA; V: TRBV7-9; J: TRBJ2-4; CDR3: CASSLMSGAGNIQYF; DNA: TGTGCCAGCAGCTTAATGTCCGGGGCGGGAAACATTCAGTACTTC
size: many; D: NA; V: TRBV4-3; J: TRBJ1-4; CDR3: CASSQDISSNEKLFF; DNA: TGCGCCAGCAGCCAAGATATCAGTAGCAATGAAAAACTGTTTTTT
size: NA; D: TRBD1; V: TRBV6-2/TRBV6-3; J: TRBJ1-5; CDR3: CASSNRQGPVNQPQHF; DNA: TGTGCCAGCAGTAACAGACAGGGGCCAGTCAATCAGCCCCAGCATTTT
size: few; D: NA; V: TRBV2; J: TRBJ1-6; CDR3: CASSEDTYNSPLHF; DNA: TGTGCCAGCAGTGAGGATACCTATAATTCACCCCTCCACTTT
size: NA; D: NA; V: TRBV6-5; J: TRBJ2-5; CDR3: CASSYWGDRREETQYF; DNA: TGTGCCAGCAGTTACTGGGGAGATCGCAGGGAAGAGACCCAGTACTTC
size: NA; D: TRBD1; V: TRBV4-3; J: TRBJ1-6; CDR3: CASRDWDRENSPLHF; DNA: TGCGCCAGCAGGGATTGGGACAGAGAAAATTCACCCCTCCACTTT
size: few; D: NA; V: TRBV4-1; J: TRBJ1-1; CDR3: CASSQPTGETEAFF; DNA: TGCGCCAGCAGCCAACCCACCGGGGAAACTGAAGCTTTCTTT
size: NA; D: NA; V: TRBV4-1; J: TRBJ1-6; CDR3: CASSQDTVRPLHF; DNA: TGCGCCAGCAGCCAAGATACAGTCCGCCCCCTCCACTTT
size: NA; D: TRBD2; V: TRBV29-1; J: TRBJ2-3; CDR3: CSSAGLVFDTQYF; DNA: TGCAGCTCCGCGGGACTAGTCTTCGATACGCAGTATTTT
size: NA; D: NA; V: TRBV27; J: TRBJ1-6; CDR3: CASSSGSLNSPLHF; DNA: TGTGCCAGCAGCTCCGGGTCGCTTAATTCACCCCTCCACTTT
size: few; D: NA; V: TRBV6-2/TRBV6-3; J: TRBJ2-7; CDR3: CASSTFDGTEPYEQYF; DNA: TGTGCCAGCAGCACCTTCGACGGAACTGAACCCTACGAGCAGTACTTC
size: few; D: NA; V: TRBV7-2; J: TRBJ2-5; CDR3: CASSLVVGLGQETQYF; DNA: TGTGCCAGCAGCTTAGTAGTTGGCCTCGGGCAAGAGACCCAGTACTTC
size: NA; D: NA; V: TRBV4-3; J: TRBJ2-7; CDR3: CASSQELRGARPYEQYF; DNA: TGCGCCAGCAGCCAAGAGTTACGGGGGGCTCGACCCTACGAGCAGTACTTC
size: NA; D: TRBD2; V: TRBV7-2; J: TRBJ2-1; CDR3: CASSWGLAGVNEQFF; DNA: TGTGCCAGCAGCTGGGGACTAGCGGGGGTCAATGAGCAGTTCTTC
size: few; D: NA; V: TRBV30; J: TRBJ2-3; CDR3: CASNWGRTDTQYF; DNA: TGTGCCTCAAACTGGGGGCGCACAGATACGCAGTATTTT
size: many; D: NA; V: TRBV6-5; J: TRBJ1-4; CDR3: CASSRRGEKLFF; DNA: TGTGCCAGCAGTCGACGGGGGGAAAAACTGTTTTTT
size: NA; D: NA; V: TRBV11-1; J: TRBJ2-5; CDR3: CASSRDPGYQETQYF; DNA: TGTGCCAGCAGCCGTGATCCGGGATACCAAGAGACCCAGTACTTC
size: many; D: NA; V: TRBV12-3/TRBV12-4; J: TRBJ2-5; CDR3: CASRQAHQETQYF; DNA: TGTGCCAGCAGGCAGGCTCACCAAGAGACCCAGTACTTC
size: few; D: TRBD1; V: TRBV10-3; J: TRBJ2-5; CDR3: CAIGQEQETQYF; DNA: TGTGCCATCGGACAGGAACAAGAGACCCAGTACTTC
size: NA; D: TRBD1; V: TRBV4-1; J: TRBJ1-5; CDR3: CASTRTGDSNQPQHF; DNA: TGCGCCAGCACCAGGACAGGGGATAGCAATCAGCCCCAGCATTTT
size: NA; D: NA; V: TRBV30; J: TRBJ2-5; CDR3: CAWSVQAVGGETQYF; DNA: TGTGCCTGGAGTGTTCAGGCGGTAGGAGGCGAGACCCAGTACTTC
size: NA; D: NA; V: TRBV18; J: TRBJ2-7; CDR3: CASSPGASTTHEQYF; DNA: TGTGCCAGCTCACCGGGGGCCAGCACCACCCACGAGCAGTACTTC
size: NA; D: NA; V: TRBV5-1; J: TRBJ1-1; CDR3: CASSLEGRGRTEAFF; DNA: TGCGCCAGCAGCTTGGAGGGCAGGGGAAGGACTGAAGCTTTCTTT
size: many; D: NA; V: TRBV12-3/TRBV12-4; J: TRBJ2-5; CDR3: CASSLRGLGETQYF; DNA: TGTGCCAGCAGTTTGAGGGGTTTAGGGGAGACCCAGTACTTC
size: NA; D: NA; V: TRBV5-1; J: TRBJ1-2; CDR3: CASSLQSPNYGYTF; DNA: TGCGCCAGCAGCCTACAATCTCCCAACTATGGCTACACCTTC
size: few; D: NA; V: TRBV12-3/TRBV12-4; J: TRBJ1-1; CDR3: CASSRQARNTEAFF; DNA: TGTGCCAGCAGTCGGCAGGCCCGTAACACTGAAGCTTTCTTT
size: NA; D: TRBD2; V: TRBV4-1; J: TRBJ2-5; CDR3: CASKPEASGGMGRFQYF; DNA: TGCGCCAGCAAGCCAGAGGCTAGCGGGGGAATGGGACGGTTCCAGTACTTC
size: NA; D: NA; V: TRBV6-5; J: TRBJ1-5; CDR3: CASSTGAGQPQHF; DNA: TGTGCCAGCAGTACAGGTGCAGGTCAGCCCCAGCATTTT
size: few; D: NA; V: TRBV6-6; J: TRBJ2-3; CDR3: CASSYETGRTDTQYF; DNA: TGTGCCAGCAGTTACGAGACAGGACGCACAGATACGCAGTATTTT
size: NA; D: NA; V: TRBV4-3; J: TRBJ2-3; CDR3: CASSQDTSRGFADTQYF; DNA: TGCGCCAGCAGCCAAGATACGTCCAGGGGATTTGCAGATACGCAGTATTTT